This TCR beta chain was captured by sequencing in a study of neurological immune-mediated disorders. This clonotype was seen ten or more times. There are 15 residues in the CDR3. V lost 5 bases, J lost 4 bases, and 17 bases lay in between. Germline CDR1 reads SGHVS; CDR2 reads FQNEAQ. The team produced cDNA through 5'RACE using 10-nucleotide random UMIs. TCRdb reprocessed the 5' RACE reads with MiXCR, giving one entry per CDR3 protein. The sample contains 55,000 to 70,000 distinct CDR3 sequences, more than 4.5% of which appear only once. The chain links TRBV7-8 to TRBJ1-2; D gene uncertain. Sequencing was carried out using PBMCs. The sequence was collected from a human donor with multiple sclerosis. The donor label of this sample is uncertain. CDR3 nucleotide sequence: TGTGCCAGCAGCCTGAGGACGGCGAACCCCTATGGCTACACCTTC. Translation gives CASSLRTANPYGYTF.